The 15 T cell receptor beta chains given below trace back to one sample, sequenced in a study of cytomegalovirus exposure and HLA in healthy donors. 13 Jbeta primers and 60 Vbeta primers were used for the PCR. This table comes from immunoSEQ multiplex PCR, and its TCRdb copy is limited to in-frame clones, with some not included. The sample contains approximately 80,000 clones, roughly 73% of which appear only once. Sequenced input: PBMCs. These TCRs come from a woman between 40 and 50 years old in good health and CMV-seropositive.

The chain uses TRBV25-1 and TRBJ1-1; possibly TRBD1 for D (6 bases). The V end was cut by 4 bases, the J end by 0 bases, with 12 bases between. Germline V gene sequence: CDR1 MGHDK, CDR2 SYGVNS. The CDR3 spans 15 residues. The CDR3 region has the DNA TGTGCCAGCAGTGCCGGAAGGGGGATGAACACTGAAGCTTTCTTT. It specifies CASSAGRGMNTEAFF.

The J gene is TRBJ2-2, the V gene TRBV5-4; possible D gene TRBD2, 7 bases. V gave up 4 bases and J gave up 7 bases, with 11 bases separating them. Germline V gene data show CDR1 as SGHNT and CDR2 as YYREEE (reference sequence). This CDR3 has 13 residues. The CDR3 loop is CASSQGGGGELFF. Here the CDR3 DNA reads TGTGCCAGCAGCCAGGGAGGGGGCGGGGAGCTGTTTTTT.

V gene TRBV7-2 combines with J gene TRBJ1-1; tentatively, D is TRBD1 (5 bases). Germline values: CDR1 SGHTA, CDR2 FQGNSA. The V and J ends lost 2 bases and 5 bases respectively, with 9 bases between them. The CDR3 is 13 residues long. CDR3 sequence reads: CASSLQGSTEAFF. Written as DNA, the CDR3 is TGTGCCAGCAGCTTACAGGGTTCGACTGAAGCTTTCTTT. Using reference TRBV7-2 and TRBJ1-1 for the parts outside the CDR3, the full variable domain is GAGVSQSPSNKVTEKGKDVELRCDPISGHTALYWYRQSLGQGLEFLIYFQGNSAPDKSGLPSDRFSAERTGGSVSTLTIQRTQQEDSAVYLCASSLQGSTEAFFGQGTRLTVV.

This clone has only a few counts. The V and J genes are TRBV6-1 and TRBJ1-1; D gene unclear. This CDR3 is 13 amino acids long. Germline-derived CDR1 and CDR2 are MNHNS and SASEGT. V dropped 3 bases and J dropped 4 bases, with 9 bases sitting between them. CDR3 coding DNA: TGTGCCAGCAGTGACACGGCAGGCACTGAAGCTTTCTTT. It translates to CASSDTAGTEAFF.

V and J are TRBV5-1 and TRBJ2-5; D not resolved. CDR1 and CDR2 (germline): SGHRS, YFSETQ. The CDR3 length is 15 residues. The ends were cut back, 0 bases at V and 8 bases at J, with 17 bases in the middle. This CDR3 is CASSLGSYTKETQYF. For the CDR3, the DNA is TGCGCCAGCAGCTTGGGGAGCTACACCAAGGAAACCCAGTACTTC.

This clone was counted a few times. The V and J genes are TRBV9 and TRBJ1-4, with a possible D match to TRBD1 (6 bases). Germline V gives CDR1 SGDLS, CDR2 YYNGEE. The CDR3 has 16 amino acids. V lost 4 bases to trimming and J lost 5 bases, with 18 bases between them. For the CDR3, the DNA is TGTGCCAGCAGCAGTAGCCCAGGGGCGCTCAATGAAAAACTGTTTTTT. Protein sequence: CASSSSPGALNEKLFF.

As to this clone: A read error is likely, as this CDR3 ends without the conserved phenylalanine or tryptophan. The chain is built from TRBV6-5 and TRBJ1-1; D is perhaps TRBD1 (5 bases). In germline, CDR1 is MNHEY, CDR2 SVGAGI. This CDR3 comprises 13 residues. Trimming took 2 bases from V and 1 from J, leaving 5 bases between them. The CDR3 DNA is TGTGCCAGCAGTTACGGGGGGAACACTGAAGCTTTCGTT. Amino acid sequence: CASSYGGNTEAFV.

V and J are TRBV7-2 and TRBJ1-2; 7 nucleotides line up with TRBD1. The germline V gene encodes CDR1 SGHTA and CDR2 FQGNSA. The CDR3 length is 12 residues. V lost 4 bases and J lost 7; bases outside the gene matches: 3. CDR3 in DNA: TGTGCCAGCAGCTCAGGGGGGTTTGGCTACACCTTC. Protein product: CASSSGGFGYTF.

The chain is built from TRBV6-1 and TRBJ1-5; D unclear. The CDR3 totals 13 residues. The V end was cut by 3 bases, the J end by 7 bases, with 10 bases between. The germline V gene encodes CDR1 MNHNS and CDR2 SASEGT. The CDR3 here is CASSDGVGQPQHF. CDR3 DNA sequence: TGTGCCAGCAGTGACGGGGTTGGACAGCCCCAGCATTTT.

V usage is TRBV30 and J usage is TRBJ2-3; TRBD2 agrees at 9 bases. CDR1 and CDR2 (germline): GTSNPN, SVGIG (reference sequence). The CDR3 is 13 amino acids. Unmatched junction bases numbered 6, after V lost 3 bases and J lost 8 bases. The CDR3 loop reads CAWRLAGPGTQYF. The CDR3 DNA sequence: TGTGCCTGGAGGCTAGCGGGGCCAGGTACGCAGTATTTT.

The rearrangement uses TRBV6-5 and TRBJ2-7; D possibly corresponds to TRBD2 (5 bases). CDR3 size: 14 residues. Germline CDR1 is MNHEY and CDR2 is SVGAGI. Trimming pared 4 bases from V and 4 bases from J, leaving 14 bases between. CDR3 sequence reads: CASSSDREPYEQYF. In nucleotides, the CDR3 is TGTGCCAGCAGTTCGGACCGGGAACCTTACGAGCAGTACTTC.

The chain employs TRBV10-3 and TRBJ1-3; D is uncertain. This CDR3 has 16 amino acids. V was cut by 9 bases and J by 0 bases, with 18 bases left in between. CDR1 and CDR2 (germline): ENHRY, SYGVKD. CDR3 DNA: TGTGCCATAGAGCCGGGCGGACTCTACTCTGGAAACACCATATATTTT. It translates to CAIEPGGLYSGNTIYF.

A few counts support this clone. The genes are TRBV19 and TRBJ2-3, with TRBD2 as a possible D gene (6 bases). V lost 4 bases and J 2 bases, leaving 10 bases between the germline ends. From germline, CDR1 is LNHDA and CDR2 SQIVND (reference sequence). The CDR3 is 14 amino acids. In DNA, the CDR3 is TGTGCCAGTAGTAAGGGAGGAGACACAGATACGCAGTATTTT. It codes for CASSKGGDTDTQYF.

This clone was recorded a few times. This chain joins TRBV2 and TRBJ2-1, with 10 bases lining up with TRBD2. CDR3 length: 15 amino acids. V lost 3 bases and J lost 7; bases outside the gene matches: 6. Germline loops: CDR1 SNHLY, CDR2 FYNNEI. The CDR3 region has the DNA TGTGCCAGCAGTGAGGACAGCGGGAGGGTAAATGAGCAGTTCTTC. Its protein product is CASSEDSGRVNEQFF. Full variable domain (rest looked up from reference TRBV2 and TRBJ2-1): EPEVTQTPSHQVTQMGQEVILRCVPISNHLYFYWYRQILGQKVEFLVSFYNNEISEKSEIFDDQFSVERPDGSNFTLKIRSTKLEDSAMYFCASSEDSGRVNEQFFGPGTRLTVL.

This chain connects TRBV19 to TRBJ2-6; a weak D match, TRBD1 (5 bases). V lost 7 bases and J lost 0, with 22 bases in between. This CDR3 spans 19 amino acids. Germline CDR1 and CDR2: LNHDA and SQIVND (reference sequence). The CDR3 DNA reads TGTGCCAGTATCGCCGACAGCCCAGCCGGAAGCTCTGGGGCCAACGTCCTGACTTTC. It codes for CASIADSPAGSSGANVLTF.